The present TCR beta chain was sequenced within a study of cytomegalovirus exposure and HLA in healthy donors. Study outcomes and limitations: 87-base-pair reads could not separate some V segments, including TRBV6-2 and TRBV6-3. The study put under 200 TCR beta chains on its list as cytomegalovirus-associated. Within an earlier analysis, most TCR beta V segments proved productive either about 90% or about 30% of the time.

As regards this clone: The antigen is not known.

The PCR employed 60 Vbeta primers together with 13 Jbeta primers. Libraries were prepared by immunoSEQ multiplex PCR; TCRdb keeps only in-frame clonotypes and omits some of them. The sample includes 120,000 or so clones, 70% to 85% of them seen just once. CDR3 length: 15 amino acids. The germline gives CDR1 SGHRS, CDR2 YFSETQ. Unmatched junction bases numbered 3, after V lost 1 base and J lost 0 bases. The chain uses TRBV5-1 and TRBJ2-7, with 8 nucleotides matching TRBD2. The clonotype comes from a man between 35 and 55 years old in good health and CMV-seropositive. The source material was PBMCs. CDR3 loop: CASSLKSGGSYEQYF. CDR3 DNA: TGCGCCAGCAGCTTGAAGAGCGGGGGCTCCTACGAGCAGTACTTC. The full variable domain, with the rest looked up from reference TRBV5-1 and TRBJ2-7, is KAGVTQTPRYLIKTRGQQVTLSCSPISGHRSVSWYQQTPGQGLQFLFEYFSETQRNKGNFPGRFSGRQFSNSRSEMNVSTLELGDSALYLCASSLKSGGSYEQYFGPGTRLTVT.